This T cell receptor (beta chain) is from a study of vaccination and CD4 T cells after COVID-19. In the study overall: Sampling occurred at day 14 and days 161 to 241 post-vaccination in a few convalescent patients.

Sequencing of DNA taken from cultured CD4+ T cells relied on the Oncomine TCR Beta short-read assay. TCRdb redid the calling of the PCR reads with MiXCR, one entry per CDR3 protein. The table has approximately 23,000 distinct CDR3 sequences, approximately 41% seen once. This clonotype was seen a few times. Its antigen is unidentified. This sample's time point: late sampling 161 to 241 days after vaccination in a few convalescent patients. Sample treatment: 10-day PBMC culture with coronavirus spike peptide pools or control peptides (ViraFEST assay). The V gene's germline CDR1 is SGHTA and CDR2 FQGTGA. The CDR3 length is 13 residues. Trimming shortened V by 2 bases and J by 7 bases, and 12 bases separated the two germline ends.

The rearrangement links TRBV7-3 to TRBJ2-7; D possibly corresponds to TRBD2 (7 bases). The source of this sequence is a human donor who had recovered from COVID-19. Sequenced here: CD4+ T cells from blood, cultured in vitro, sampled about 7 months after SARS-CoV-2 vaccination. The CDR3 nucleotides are TGTGCCAGCAGCTTAGGGGGGGCGTTTGAGCAGTACTTC. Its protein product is CASSLGGAFEQYF.